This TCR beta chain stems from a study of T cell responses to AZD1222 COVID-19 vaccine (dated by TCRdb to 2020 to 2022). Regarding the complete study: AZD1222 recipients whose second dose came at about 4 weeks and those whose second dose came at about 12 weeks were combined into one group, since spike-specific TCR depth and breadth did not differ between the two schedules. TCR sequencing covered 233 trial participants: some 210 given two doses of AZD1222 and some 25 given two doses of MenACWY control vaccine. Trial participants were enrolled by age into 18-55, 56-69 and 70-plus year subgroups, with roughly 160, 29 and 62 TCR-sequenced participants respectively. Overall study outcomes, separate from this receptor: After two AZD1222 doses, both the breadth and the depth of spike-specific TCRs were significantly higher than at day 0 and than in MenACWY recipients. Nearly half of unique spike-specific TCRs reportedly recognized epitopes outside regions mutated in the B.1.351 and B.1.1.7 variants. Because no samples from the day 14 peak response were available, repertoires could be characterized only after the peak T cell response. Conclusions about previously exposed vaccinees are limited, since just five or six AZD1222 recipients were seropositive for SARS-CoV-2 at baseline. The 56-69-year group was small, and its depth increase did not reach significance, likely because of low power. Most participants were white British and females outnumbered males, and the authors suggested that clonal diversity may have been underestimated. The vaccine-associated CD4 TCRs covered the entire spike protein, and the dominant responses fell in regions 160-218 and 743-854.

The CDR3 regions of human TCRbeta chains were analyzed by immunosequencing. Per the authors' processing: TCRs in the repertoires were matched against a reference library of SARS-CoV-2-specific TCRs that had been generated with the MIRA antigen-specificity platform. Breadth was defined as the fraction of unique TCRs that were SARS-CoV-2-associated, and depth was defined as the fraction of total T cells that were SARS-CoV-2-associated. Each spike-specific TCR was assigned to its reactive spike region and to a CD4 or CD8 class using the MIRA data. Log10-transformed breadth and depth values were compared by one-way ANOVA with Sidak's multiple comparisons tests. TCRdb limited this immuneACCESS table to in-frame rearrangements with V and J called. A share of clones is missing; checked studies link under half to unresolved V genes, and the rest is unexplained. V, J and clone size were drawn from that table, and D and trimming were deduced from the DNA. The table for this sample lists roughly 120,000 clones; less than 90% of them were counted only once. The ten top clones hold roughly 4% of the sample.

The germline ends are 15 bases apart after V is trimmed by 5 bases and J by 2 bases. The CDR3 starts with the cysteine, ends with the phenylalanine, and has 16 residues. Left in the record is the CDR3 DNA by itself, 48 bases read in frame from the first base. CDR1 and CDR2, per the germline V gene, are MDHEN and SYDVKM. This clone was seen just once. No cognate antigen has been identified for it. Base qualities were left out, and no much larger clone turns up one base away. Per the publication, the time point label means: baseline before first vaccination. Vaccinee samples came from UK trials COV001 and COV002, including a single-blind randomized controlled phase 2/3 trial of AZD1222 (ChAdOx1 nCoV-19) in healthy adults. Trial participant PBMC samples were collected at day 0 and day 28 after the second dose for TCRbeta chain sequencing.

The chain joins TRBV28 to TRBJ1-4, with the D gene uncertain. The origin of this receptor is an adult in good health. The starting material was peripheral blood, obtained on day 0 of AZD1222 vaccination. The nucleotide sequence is TGTGCCAGCAGTCGGACCGGGAGTACTACTAATGAAAAACTGTTTTTT. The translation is CASSRTGSTTNEKLFF. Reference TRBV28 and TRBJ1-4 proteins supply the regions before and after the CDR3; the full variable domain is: DVKVTQSSRYLVKRTGEKVFLECVQDMDHENMFWYRQDPGLGLRLIYFSYDVKMKEKGDIPEGYSVSREKKERFSLILESASTNQTSMYLCASSRTGSTTNEKLFFGSGTQLSVL.